This TCR beta chain was profiled in a study of T cell responses to AZD1222 COVID-19 vaccine. Study observations and caveats: Most donors were white British and more were female, and clonal diversity was possibly underestimated.

The assay was immunoSEQ multiplex PCR, and TCRdb's table has in-frame clones only and misses some. The repertoire includes about 150,000 clones, 85% to 95% of them detected once, and 7.5% to 9.5% sits in the top ten. Concerning this clone itself: Its antigen is undetermined.

This CDR3 has 15 amino acids. V gave up 9 bases and J gave up 0 bases, with 15 bases separating them. Germline V gene lookup returns CDR1 KGHSH and CDR2 LQKENI. Sequencing used peripheral blood, obtained on day 0 of AZD1222 vaccination. The TCR originated in an adult in good health. The genes are TRBV18 and TRBJ1-3; tentative D call: TRBD1 (5 bases). The DNA of the CDR3 is TGTGCCAGTACGGTCAGGGAAGACTCTGGAAACACCATATATTTT. Translating it yields CASTVREDSGNTIYF.